This T cell receptor (beta chain) was captured in a study of blood T cell repertoires in COVID-19. Study information: The origin of the acute and convalescent COVID-19 samples was the United States, Italy and Spain. PBMCs, B-cell-depleted T cells, or T cells provided the cDNA or gDNA that made up the material.

Per the original data handling: Scientists estimated how many nucleated cells there were by amplifying reference gene primers. Clones were read by immunoSEQ multiplex PCR, and TCRdb kept only the in-frame ones, dropping some. V and J calls plus clone size are reproduced from that table; the DNA served to infer D and trimming. Of under 30,000 clones listed, about 80% are singletons. Sample: peripheral blood. The sequence came from a woman in her 70s with acute or convalescent COVID-19.

The CDR3 reads CASSQPGYPEAFF. In DNA form, the CDR3 reads TGTGCCAGCTCACAACCCGGTTATCCTGAAGCTTTCTTT. The chain employs TRBV18 and TRBJ1-1; no firm D call. The CDR3 covers 13 residues. With 4 bases removed from V and 6 bases from J, the gap between germline ends came to 12 bases. CDR1 is KGHSH, CDR2 LQKENI, per germline.